This T cell receptor (beta chain) was recorded in a study of blood T cell repertoires in COVID-19. V lost 1 base and J lost 3, with 16 bases in between. The CDR3 length is 15 residues. Germline V gives CDR1 SQVTM, CDR2 ANQGSEA. Using immunoSEQ multiplex PCR, the repertoire was profiled, and TCRdb retains in-frame clones only, with some absent. The sample includes some 300,000 clones, approximately 90% of them seen just once. The chain has TRBV29-1 and TRBJ2-7; possibly TRBD1 for D (6 bases). Sequenced input: peripheral blood. This TCR was recovered from a woman between 45 and 65 years old with COVID-19, enrolled during active disease. The CDR3 nucleotides read TGCAGCGTTGAAGCCCGAGGACAGTTCAGCTACGAGCAGTACTTC. The encoded protein is CSVEARGQFSYEQYF.